The 3 T cell receptor beta chains below were found in one sample sequenced in a study of neurological immune-mediated disorders. MiXCR, applied by TCRdb to the 5' RACE reads, yields one record per CDR3 protein. The sample has approximately 30,000 distinct CDR3 sequences, under 6% seen once. Sequencing was done on a sample of CD4+ T cells from blood. Receptors originate from a woman in her 50s in good health.

This clonotype was detected many times. The V gene is TRBV20-1, the J gene TRBJ2-3; D is unclear. The CDR3 covers 15 residues. The germline CDR1 and CDR2 sequences are DFQATT and SNEGSKA (reference sequence). Trimming removed 6 bases at V and 4 bases at J, with 20 bases between. The CDR3 spells CSATWRKTTSDTQYF. CDR3 DNA: TGCAGTGCGACCTGGCGGAAGACCACTTCAGATACGCAGTATTTT.

This clonotype was observed at least ten times. The chain's CDR3 is CASSLREWETQYF. The CDR3 DNA reads as TGTGCCAGCAGTTTGAGGGAATGGGAGACCCAGTACTTC. This chain links TRBV27 with TRBJ2-5, with a tentative D call TRBD2 (5 bases). With 3 bases removed from V and 5 bases from J, the gap between germline ends came to 10 bases. The germline V gene encodes CDR1 MNHEY and CDR2 SMNVEV (reference sequence). The CDR3 totals 13 residues.

This clonotype was observed many times. The rearrangement links TRBV20-1 to TRBJ2-2, with D possibly matching TRBD2 (6 bases). The V end lost 7 bases, the J end lost 3 bases, and 15 bases lay between the germline ends. CDR1 DFQATT and CDR2 SNEGSKA come from the germline V gene (reference sequence). The CDR3 totals 14 residues. CDR3 residues: CSVDGGVDTGELFF. The CDR3 DNA is TGCAGTGTCGACGGCGGGGTTGACACCGGGGAGCTGTTTTTT.